Included here is one T cell receptor beta chain sequence, with context. The germline gives CDR1 LGHNA, CDR2 YNFKEQ. This CDR3 comprises 14 residues. V was pared by 6 bases and J by 0 bases, with 9 bases between. How the authors handled the data: Amplified reference gene primers provided the basis for estimating nucleated cell counts. Measured with immunoSEQ multiplex PCR; TCRdb has only the in-frame clones, and not every one. V, J and clone size reflect that table, while D and trimming were determined from the DNA. This sample has about 180,000 clones; about 88% occur once, and the top ten carry 2.5% to 3.5%. The data are from a study of blood T cell repertoires in COVID-19. Study-level information: There were acute and convalescent COVID-19 samples, and they came from the United States, Italy and Spain. Nucleic acid was either cDNA or gDNA, and it came from T cells, B-cell-depleted T cells, or PBMCs.

What was sequenced was peripheral blood. This clonotype originated in a woman in her 30s with active or convalescent COVID-19. This sequence joins TRBV4-2 and TRBJ1-3, with D tentatively TRBD1 (5 bases). In nucleotides, the CDR3 is TGTGCCAGCAGTCAGGGAACCTCTGGAAACACCATATATTTT. Amino acids: CASSQGTSGNTIYF.